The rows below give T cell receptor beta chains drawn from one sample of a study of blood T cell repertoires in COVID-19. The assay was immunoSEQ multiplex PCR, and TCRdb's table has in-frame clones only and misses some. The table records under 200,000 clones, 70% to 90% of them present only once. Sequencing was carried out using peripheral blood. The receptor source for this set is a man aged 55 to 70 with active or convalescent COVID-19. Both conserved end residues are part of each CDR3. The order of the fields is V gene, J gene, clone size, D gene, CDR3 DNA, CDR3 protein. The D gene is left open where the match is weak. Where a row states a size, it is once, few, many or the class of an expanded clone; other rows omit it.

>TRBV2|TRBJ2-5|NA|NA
TGTGCCAGCAGCATAGCGGCGAACCAAGAGACCCAGTACTTC
CASSIAANQETQYF
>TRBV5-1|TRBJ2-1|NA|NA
TGCGCCAGCAGCTTGGGGCACCATATTGCTCTGGAGTACAATGAGCAGTTCTTC
CASSLGHHIALEYNEQFF
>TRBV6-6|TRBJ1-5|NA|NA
TGTGCCAGCAGTCAAACTGGGGGGATGGAGCCCCAGCATTTT
CASSQTGGMEPQHF
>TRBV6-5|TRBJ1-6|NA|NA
TGTGCCAGCAGTTACGGTACCGGGCCGGGGGATTCACCCCTCCACTTT
CASSYGTGPGDSPLHF
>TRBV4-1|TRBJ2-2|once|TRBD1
TGCGCCAGCAGGTCTCCGGGACAGACTACCGGGGAGCTGTTTTTT
CASRSPGQTTGELFF
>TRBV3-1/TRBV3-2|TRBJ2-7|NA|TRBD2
TGTGCCAGCAGCCACCTCGGGGGGATTTACGAGCAGTACTTC
CASSHLGGIYEQYF
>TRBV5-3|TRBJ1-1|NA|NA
TGTGCCAGAAGCTCCGCCGACATGGGCCTGGGGAACACTGAAGCTTTCTTT
CARSSADMGLGNTEAFF
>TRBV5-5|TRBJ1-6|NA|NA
TGTGCCAGCGGACAGATTAATTCACCCCTCCACTTT
CASGQINSPLHF
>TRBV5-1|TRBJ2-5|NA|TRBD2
TGCGCCAGCAGACGAGGGACTAGCGGGTACCAAGAGACCCAGTACTTC
CASRRGTSGYQETQYF
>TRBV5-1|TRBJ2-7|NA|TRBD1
TGCGCCAGCAGCTTGGGAGGGACAGGGTCCGAGCAGTACTTC
CASSLGGTGSEQYF
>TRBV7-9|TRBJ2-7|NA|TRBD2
TGTGCCAGCAGCTTAAGCGGGGGGCCGGGTGAGCAGTACTTC
CASSLSGGPGEQYF
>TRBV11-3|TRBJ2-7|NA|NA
TGTGCCAGCAGCTCTGGAGGTTACGAGCAGTACTTC
CASSSGGYEQYF
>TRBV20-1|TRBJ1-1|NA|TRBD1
TGCAGTGCTAGTTCAGGGGGAGACACTGAAGCTTTCTTT
CSASSGGDTEAFF
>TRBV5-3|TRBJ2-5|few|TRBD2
TGTGCCAGAAGCTTGGTGACGGGGGGTACACGAGAGACCCAGTACTTC
CARSLVTGGTRETQYF
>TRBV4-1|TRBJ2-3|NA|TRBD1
TGCGCCAGCAGCCAAGGGGACAGCACCACAGATACGCAGTATTTT
CASSQGDSTTDTQYF
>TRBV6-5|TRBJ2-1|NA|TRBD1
TGTGCCAGCAGTCGACAGGGGTACAATGAGCAGTTCTTC
CASSRQGYNEQFF
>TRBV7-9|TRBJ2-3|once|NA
TGTGCCAGCAGCTTAGCGAGGCGGGGAGGCCCCACAGATACGCAGTATTTT
CASSLARRGGPTDTQYF
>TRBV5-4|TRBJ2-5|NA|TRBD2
TGTGCCAGCGGGCAGCGGGGCGGGGAGACCCAGTACTTC
CASGQRGGETQYF
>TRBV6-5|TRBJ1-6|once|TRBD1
TGTGCCAGCAGGGGACAGGGAGGGCTAAATTCACCCCTCCACTTT
CASRGQGGLNSPLHF
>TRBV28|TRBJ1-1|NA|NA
TGTGCCAGCAGGGACAGCGTAGGAGCTGAAGCTTTCTTT
CASRDSVGAEAFF
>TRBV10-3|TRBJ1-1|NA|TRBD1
TGTGCCATCAGGGGGACAGTGAACACTGAAGCTTTCTTT
CAIRGTVNTEAFF
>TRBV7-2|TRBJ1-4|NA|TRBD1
TGTGCCAGCAGCTTAACAGGGGCTAATGAAAAACTGTTTTTT
CASSLTGANEKLFF
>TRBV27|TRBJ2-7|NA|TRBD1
TGTGCCAGCAGCTCGAGGGGGCGTACCTCCTACGAGCAGTACTTC
CASSSRGRTSYEQYF
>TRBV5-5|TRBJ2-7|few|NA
TGTGCCAGCAGCTTGGTTCGGGACACCCCCTACGAGCAGTACTTC
CASSLVRDTPYEQYF
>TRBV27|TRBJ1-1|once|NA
TGTGCCAGCGGCCCCCTCCAGAGAGGTGGTACTGAAGCTTTCTTT
CASGPLQRGGTEAFF
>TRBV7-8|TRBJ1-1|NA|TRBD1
TGTGCCAGCAGCTTAGGTCCAGGGGGAGGCACTGAAGCTTTCTTT
CASSLGPGGGTEAFF
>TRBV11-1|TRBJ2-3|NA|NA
TGTGCCAGCAGCTCGCCCCTACTAGGAGATACGCAGTATTTT
CASSSPLLGDTQYF
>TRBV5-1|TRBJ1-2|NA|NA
TGCGCCAGCAGCTTGGTTGCAGGGAACTATGGCTACACCTTC
CASSLVAGNYGYTF
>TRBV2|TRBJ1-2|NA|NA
TGTGCCAGCAAAGACAGGTTTGCACCAGGTGGCTACACCTTC
CASKDRFAPGGYTF
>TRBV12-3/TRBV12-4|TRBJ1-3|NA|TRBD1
TGTGCCAGCAGGAGGGGACAGGCAAACACCATATATTTT
CASRRGQANTIYF
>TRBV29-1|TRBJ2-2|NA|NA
TGCAGCGCCTCCCGCGGACTCATAGGCGGGGAGCTGTTTTTT
CSASRGLIGGELFF
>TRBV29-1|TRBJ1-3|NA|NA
TGCAGCGTTGAGGACAGTTTTGTAAGCTCTGGAAACACCATATATTTT
CSVEDSFVSSGNTIYF
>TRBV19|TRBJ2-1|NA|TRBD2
TGTGCCAGTAGGGCCCTGACTAGCGGGGCCTCCTACAATGAGCAGTTCTTC
CASRALTSGASYNEQFF
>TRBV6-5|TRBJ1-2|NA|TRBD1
TGTGCCAGTACCACCGGGACAGATGATCGCTACACCTTC
CASTTGTDDRYTF
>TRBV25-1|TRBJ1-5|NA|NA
TGTGCCAGCAGTCTGACAGGCAATCAGCCCCAGCATTTT
CASSLTGNQPQHF
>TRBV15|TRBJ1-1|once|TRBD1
TGTGCCACTAAAAGGGGGCTAGTGGTAGAGAACACTGAAGCTTTCTTT
CATKRGLVVENTEAFF